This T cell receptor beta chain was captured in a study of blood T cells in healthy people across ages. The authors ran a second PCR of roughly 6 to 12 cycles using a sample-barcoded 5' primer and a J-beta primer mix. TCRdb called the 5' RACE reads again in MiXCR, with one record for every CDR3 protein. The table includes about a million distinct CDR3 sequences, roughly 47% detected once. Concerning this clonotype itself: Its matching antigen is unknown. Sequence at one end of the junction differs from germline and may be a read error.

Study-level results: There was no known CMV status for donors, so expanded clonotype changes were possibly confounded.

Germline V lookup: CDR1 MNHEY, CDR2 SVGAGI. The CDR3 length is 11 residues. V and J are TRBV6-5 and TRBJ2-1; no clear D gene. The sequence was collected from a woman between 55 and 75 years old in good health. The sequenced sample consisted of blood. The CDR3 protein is CAGSYHNEQFF. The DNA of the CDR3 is TGTGCCGGCAGTTACCACAACGAGCAGTTCTTC.